This T cell receptor beta chain stems from a study of human T cells and chemical hapten exposure. The CDR3 has 14 residues. The germline CDR1 and CDR2 sequences are MNHEY and SVGEGT. V was pared by 5 bases and J by 5 bases, with 14 bases between. Regarding time point: patch test 1, 2 weeks after DPC sensitization. Specified treatment: therapeutic diphenylcyclopropenone sensitization with weekly scalp DPC. Unique molecular identifiers were attached to individual cDNA molecules within the library. TCRdb recomputed calls from the RACE reads with MiXCR, one row per CDR3 protein. The data hold tens of thousands of distinct CDR3 sequences, with 25% to 40% observed a single time.

The receptor's source is a man aged 35 to 55 with alopecia areata. Some clones in this sample may be carry-over from other donors' samples. This sample comprised whole blood, obtained in connection with sensitization to the hapten diphenylcyclopropenone (DPC). The chain has TRBV6-2 or TRBV6-3 and TRBJ2-3; maybe TRBD2 (5 bases). The CDR3 here is CASSARRGLDTQYF. The CDR3 bases are TGTGCCAGCAGTGCCCGGAGAGGACTAGATACGCAGTATTTT.